The sequence of this T cell receptor beta chain was determined in a study of T cells after yellow fever vaccination. Study results and limitations: The booster saw the reappearance of most primary-vaccination clones (about 95% CD4, about 88% CD8). In FACS-sorted repertoires, abundant clonotypes from the bulk population could appear as contaminants.

A single record per CDR3 protein comes from TCRdb applying MiXCR to the 5' RACE reads. Among around 100,000 distinct CDR3 sequences listed, roughly 8.9% were seen once. This clonotype came up many times. Its antigen is undetermined. The germline V gene encodes CDR1 SGHRS and CDR2 YFSETQ. The CDR3 length is 13 residues. Trimming removed 5 bases from V and 2 bases from J, with 11 bases in between. V usage is TRBV5-1 and J usage is TRBJ2-7; D is uncertain. The sequencing here drew on CD8+ T cells sorted from PBMCs, taken 45 days after the yellow fever booster vaccination. This receptor was taken from a young man who received the YFV17D yellow fever vaccine. The CDR3 bases are TGCGCCAGCAGTCCCGTTGGGCCCTACGAGCAGTACTTC. Protein: CASSPVGPYEQYF.